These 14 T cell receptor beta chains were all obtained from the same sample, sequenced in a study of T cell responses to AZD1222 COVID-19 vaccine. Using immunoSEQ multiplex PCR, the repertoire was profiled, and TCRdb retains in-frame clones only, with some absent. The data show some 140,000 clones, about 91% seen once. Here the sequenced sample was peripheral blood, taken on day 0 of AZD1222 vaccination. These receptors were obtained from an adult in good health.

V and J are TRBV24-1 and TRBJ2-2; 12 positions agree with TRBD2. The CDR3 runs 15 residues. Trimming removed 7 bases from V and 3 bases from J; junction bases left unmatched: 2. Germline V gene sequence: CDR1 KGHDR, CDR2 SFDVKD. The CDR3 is CATSGTSGYTGELFF. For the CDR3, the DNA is TGTGCCACCAGCGGGACTAGCGGGTACACCGGGGAGCTGTTTTTT.

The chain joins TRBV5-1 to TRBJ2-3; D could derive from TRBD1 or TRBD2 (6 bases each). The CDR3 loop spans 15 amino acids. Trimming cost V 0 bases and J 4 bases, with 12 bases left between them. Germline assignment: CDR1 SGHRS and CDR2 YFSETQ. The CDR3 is CASSLAGGVPDTQYF. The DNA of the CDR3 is TGCGCCAGCAGCTTGGCCGGGGGCGTCCCAGATACGCAGTATTTT. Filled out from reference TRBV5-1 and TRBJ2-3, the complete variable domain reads KAGVTQTPRYLIKTRGQQVTLSCSPISGHRSVSWYQQTPGQGLQFLFEYFSETQRNKGNFPGRFSGRQFSNSRSEMNVSTLELGDSALYLCASSLAGGVPDTQYFGPGTRLTVL.

The CDR3 sequence is CASRDRGTNEKLFF. In DNA, the CDR3 is TGTGCCAGCCGGGACAGGGGGACAAATGAAAAACTGTTTTTT. V usage is TRBV6-6 and J usage is TRBJ1-4, with 11 bases matching TRBD1. CDR3 length: 14 residues. J was trimmed by 5 bases and V by 8 bases; bases with no gene match: 4. Germline V gene data show CDR1 as MNHNY and CDR2 as SVGAGI (reference sequence).

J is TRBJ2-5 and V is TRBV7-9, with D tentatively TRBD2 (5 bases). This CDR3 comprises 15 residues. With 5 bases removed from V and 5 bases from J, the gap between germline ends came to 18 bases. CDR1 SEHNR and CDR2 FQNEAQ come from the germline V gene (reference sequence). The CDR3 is CASSETDFSTETQYF. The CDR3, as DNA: TGTGCCAGCAGCGAAACGGACTTCTCAACGGAGACCCAGTACTTC.

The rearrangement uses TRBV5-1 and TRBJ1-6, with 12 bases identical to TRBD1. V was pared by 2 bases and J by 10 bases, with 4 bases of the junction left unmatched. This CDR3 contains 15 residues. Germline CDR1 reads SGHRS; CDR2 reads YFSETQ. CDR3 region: CASSLAGQGASPLHF. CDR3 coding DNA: TGCGCCAGCAGCTTAGCGGGACAGGGGGCATCACCCCTCCACTTT.

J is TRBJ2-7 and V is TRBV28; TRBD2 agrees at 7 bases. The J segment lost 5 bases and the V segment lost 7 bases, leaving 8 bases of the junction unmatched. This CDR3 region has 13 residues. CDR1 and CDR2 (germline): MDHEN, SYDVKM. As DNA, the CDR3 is TGTGCCAGCAATTCCCCCAGCGGGAACGAGCAGTACTTC. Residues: CASNSPSGNEQYF.

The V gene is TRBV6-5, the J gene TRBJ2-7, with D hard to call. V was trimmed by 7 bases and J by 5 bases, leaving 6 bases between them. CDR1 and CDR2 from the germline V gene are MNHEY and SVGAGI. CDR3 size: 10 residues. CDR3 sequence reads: CASNGHEQYF. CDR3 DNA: TGTGCCAGCAATGGACACGAGCAGTACTTC.

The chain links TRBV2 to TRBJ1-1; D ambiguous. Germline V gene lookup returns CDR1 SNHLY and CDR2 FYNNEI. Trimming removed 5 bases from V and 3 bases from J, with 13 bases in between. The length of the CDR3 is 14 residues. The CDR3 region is CASSLLAADTEAFF. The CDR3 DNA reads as TGTGCCAGCAGTCTTTTGGCGGCAGACACTGAAGCTTTCTTT.

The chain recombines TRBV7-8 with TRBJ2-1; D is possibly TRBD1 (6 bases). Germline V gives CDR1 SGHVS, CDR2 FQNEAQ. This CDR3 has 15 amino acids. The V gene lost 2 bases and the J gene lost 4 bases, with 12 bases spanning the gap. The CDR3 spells CASSLSQGPYNEQFF. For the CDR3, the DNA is TGTGCCAGCAGCTTATCCCAGGGGCCTTACAATGAGCAGTTCTTC.

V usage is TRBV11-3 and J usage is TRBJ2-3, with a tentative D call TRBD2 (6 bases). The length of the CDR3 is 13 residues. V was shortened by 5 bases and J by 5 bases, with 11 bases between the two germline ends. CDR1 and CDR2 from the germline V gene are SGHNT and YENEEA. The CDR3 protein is CASSPAGIDTQYF. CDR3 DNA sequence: TGTGCCAGCAGCCCGGCGGGGATAGATACGCAGTATTTT.

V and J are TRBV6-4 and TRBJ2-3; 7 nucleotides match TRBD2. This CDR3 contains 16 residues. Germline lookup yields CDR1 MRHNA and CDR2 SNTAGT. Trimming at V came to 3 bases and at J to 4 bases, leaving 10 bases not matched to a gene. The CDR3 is CASSEASGTPPDTQYF. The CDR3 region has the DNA TGTGCCAGCAGTGAGGCTAGCGGAACTCCCCCAGATACGCAGTATTTT.

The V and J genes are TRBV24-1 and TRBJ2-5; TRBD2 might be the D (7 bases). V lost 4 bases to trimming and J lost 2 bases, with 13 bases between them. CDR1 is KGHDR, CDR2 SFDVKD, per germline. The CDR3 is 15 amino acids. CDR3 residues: CATSDARGLQETQYF. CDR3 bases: TGTGCCACCAGTGACGCGCGGGGGCTACAAGAGACCCAGTACTTC.

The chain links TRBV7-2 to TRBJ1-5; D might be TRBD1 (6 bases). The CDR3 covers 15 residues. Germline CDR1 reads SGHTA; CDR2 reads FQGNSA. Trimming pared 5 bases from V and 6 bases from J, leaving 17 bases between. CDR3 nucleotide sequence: TGTGCCAGCAGCCCCCCCAGGGGCCCACCTCAGCCCCAGCATTTT. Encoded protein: CASSPPRGPPQPQHF.

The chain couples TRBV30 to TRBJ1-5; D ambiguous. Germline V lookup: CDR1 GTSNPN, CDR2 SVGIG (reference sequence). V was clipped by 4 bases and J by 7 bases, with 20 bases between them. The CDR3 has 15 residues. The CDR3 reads CAWKTKRGLGQPQHF. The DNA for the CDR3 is TGTGCCTGGAAGACAAAAAGAGGCCTGGGGCAGCCCCAGCATTTT. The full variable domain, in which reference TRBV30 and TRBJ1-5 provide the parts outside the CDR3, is SQTIHQWPATLVQPVGSPLSLECTVEGTSNPNLYWYRQAAGRGLQLLFYSVGIGQISSEVPQNLSASRPQDRQFILSSKKLLLSDSGFYLCAWKTKRGLGQPQHFGDGTRLSIL.